This T cell receptor beta chain appears in the sequencing data of a study of brain T cells in children with intractable seizures. This CDR3 contains 15 residues. The ends lost 0 bases at V and 6 bases at J; junction bases unmatched: 6. Germline CDR1 and CDR2: SGHRS and YFSETQ. Libraries were prepared by immunoSEQ multiplex PCR; TCRdb keeps only in-frame clonotypes and omits some of them. The sample holds under 150,000 clones; roughly 92% are singletons and the top ten take under 4.5%. Specimen: peripheral blood, collected at surgery. This TCR came from a boy under three years old with hemimegalencephaly and intractable seizures. V gene TRBV5-1 combines with J gene TRBJ2-7; TRBD2 matches at 10 bases. The CDR3, as DNA: TGCGCCAGCAGCTTGGTTGGTCTAGCGGGAGTCGAGCAGTACTTC. Its translation: CASSLVGLAGVEQYF. The variable domain in full, completed from reference TRBV5-1 and TRBJ2-7, reads KAGVTQTPRYLIKTRGQQVTLSCSPISGHRSVSWYQQTPGQGLQFLFEYFSETQRNKGNFPGRFSGRQFSNSRSEMNVSTLELGDSALYLCASSLVGLAGVEQYFGPGTRLTVT.